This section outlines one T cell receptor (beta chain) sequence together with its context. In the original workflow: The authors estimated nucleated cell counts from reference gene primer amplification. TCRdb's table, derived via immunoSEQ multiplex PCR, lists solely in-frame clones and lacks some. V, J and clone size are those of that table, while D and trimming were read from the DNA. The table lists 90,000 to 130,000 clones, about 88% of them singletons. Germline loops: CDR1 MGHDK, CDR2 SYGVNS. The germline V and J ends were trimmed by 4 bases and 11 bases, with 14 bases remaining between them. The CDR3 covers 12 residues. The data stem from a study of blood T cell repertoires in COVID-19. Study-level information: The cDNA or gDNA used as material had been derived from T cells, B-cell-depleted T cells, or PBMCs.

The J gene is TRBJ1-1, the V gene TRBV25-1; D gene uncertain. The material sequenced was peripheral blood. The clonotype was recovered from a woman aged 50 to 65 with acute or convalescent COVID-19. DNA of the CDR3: TGTGCCAGCAGTGGTGACGGCCGGCGGGCTTTCTTT. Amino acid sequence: CASSGDGRRAFF.